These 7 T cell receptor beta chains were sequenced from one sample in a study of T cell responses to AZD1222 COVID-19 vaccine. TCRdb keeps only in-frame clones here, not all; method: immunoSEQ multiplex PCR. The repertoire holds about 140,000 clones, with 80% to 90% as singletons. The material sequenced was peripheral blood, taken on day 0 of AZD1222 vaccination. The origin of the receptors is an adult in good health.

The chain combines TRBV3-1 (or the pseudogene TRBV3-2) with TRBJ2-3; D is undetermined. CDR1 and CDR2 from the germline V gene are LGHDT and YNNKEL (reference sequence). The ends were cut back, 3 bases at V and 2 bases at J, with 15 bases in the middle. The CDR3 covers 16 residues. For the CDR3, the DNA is TGTGCCAGCAGCCACCAGCTTAAGCGATACACAGATACGCAGTATTTT. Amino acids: CASSHQLKRYTDTQYF.

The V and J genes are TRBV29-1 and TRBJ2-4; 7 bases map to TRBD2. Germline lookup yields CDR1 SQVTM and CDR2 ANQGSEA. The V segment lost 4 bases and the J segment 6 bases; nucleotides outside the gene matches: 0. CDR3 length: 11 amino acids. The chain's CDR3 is CSVGGGNIQYF. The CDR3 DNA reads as TGCAGCGTTGGGGGGGGAAACATTCAGTACTTC. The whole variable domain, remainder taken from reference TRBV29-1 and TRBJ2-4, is SAVISQKPSRDICQRGTSLTIQCQVDSQVTMMFWYRQQPGQSLTLIATANQGSEATYESGFVIDKFPISRPNLTFSTLTVSNMSPEDSSIYLCSVGGGNIQYFGAGTRLSVL.

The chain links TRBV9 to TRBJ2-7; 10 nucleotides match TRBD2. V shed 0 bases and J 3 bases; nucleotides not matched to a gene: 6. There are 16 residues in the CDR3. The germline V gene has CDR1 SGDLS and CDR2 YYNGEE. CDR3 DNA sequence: TGTGCCAGCAGCGTAGCTTCGGGACTAGCGATCTACGAGCAGTACTTC. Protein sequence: CASSVASGLAIYEQYF. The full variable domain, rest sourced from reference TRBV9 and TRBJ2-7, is DSGVTQTPKHLITATGQRVTLRCSPRSGDLSVYWYQQSLDQGLQFLIQYYNGEERAKGNILERFSAQQFPDLHSELNLSSLELGDSALYFCASSVASGLAIYEQYFGPGTRLTVT.

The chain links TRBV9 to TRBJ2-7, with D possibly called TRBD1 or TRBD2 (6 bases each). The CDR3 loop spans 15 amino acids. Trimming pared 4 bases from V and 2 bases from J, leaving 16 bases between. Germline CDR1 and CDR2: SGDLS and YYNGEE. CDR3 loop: CASSPSGGPAYEQYF. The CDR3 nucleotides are TGTGCCAGCAGCCCCTCTGGGGGGCCAGCCTACGAGCAGTACTTC.

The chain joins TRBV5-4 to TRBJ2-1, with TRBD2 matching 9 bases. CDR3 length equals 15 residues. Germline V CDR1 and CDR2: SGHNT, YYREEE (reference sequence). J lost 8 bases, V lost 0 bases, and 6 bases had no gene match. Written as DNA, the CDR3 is TGTGCCAGCAGCTTGGACCCAGCGGGAGGCGATGAGCAGTTCTTC. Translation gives CASSLDPAGGDEQFF.

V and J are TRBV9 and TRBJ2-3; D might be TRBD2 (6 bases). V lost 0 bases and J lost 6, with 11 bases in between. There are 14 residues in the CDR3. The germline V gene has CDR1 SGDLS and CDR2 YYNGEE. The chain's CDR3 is CASSVAAGLDTQYF. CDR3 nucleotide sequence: TGTGCCAGCAGCGTAGCAGCGGGCCTTGATACGCAGTATTTT.

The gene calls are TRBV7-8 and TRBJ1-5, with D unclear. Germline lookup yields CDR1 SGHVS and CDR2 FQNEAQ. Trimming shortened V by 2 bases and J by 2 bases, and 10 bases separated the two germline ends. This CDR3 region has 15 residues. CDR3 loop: CASSLWRVGNQPQHF. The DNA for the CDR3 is TGTGCCAGCAGCTTATGGCGGGTAGGCAATCAGCCCCAGCATTTT.